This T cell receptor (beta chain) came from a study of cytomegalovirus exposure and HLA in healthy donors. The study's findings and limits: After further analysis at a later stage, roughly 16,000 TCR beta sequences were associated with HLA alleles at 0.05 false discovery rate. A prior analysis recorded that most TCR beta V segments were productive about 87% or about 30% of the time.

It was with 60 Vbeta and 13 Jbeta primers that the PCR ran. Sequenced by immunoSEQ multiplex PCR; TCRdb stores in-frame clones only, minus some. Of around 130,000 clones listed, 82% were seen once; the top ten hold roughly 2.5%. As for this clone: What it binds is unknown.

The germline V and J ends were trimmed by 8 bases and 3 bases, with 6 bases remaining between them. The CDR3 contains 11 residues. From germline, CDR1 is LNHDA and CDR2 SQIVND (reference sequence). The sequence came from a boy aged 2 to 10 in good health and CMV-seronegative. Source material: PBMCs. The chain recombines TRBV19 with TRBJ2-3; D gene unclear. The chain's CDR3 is CASASTDTQYF. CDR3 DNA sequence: TGTGCCAGTGCCAGTACAGATACGCAGTATTTT.